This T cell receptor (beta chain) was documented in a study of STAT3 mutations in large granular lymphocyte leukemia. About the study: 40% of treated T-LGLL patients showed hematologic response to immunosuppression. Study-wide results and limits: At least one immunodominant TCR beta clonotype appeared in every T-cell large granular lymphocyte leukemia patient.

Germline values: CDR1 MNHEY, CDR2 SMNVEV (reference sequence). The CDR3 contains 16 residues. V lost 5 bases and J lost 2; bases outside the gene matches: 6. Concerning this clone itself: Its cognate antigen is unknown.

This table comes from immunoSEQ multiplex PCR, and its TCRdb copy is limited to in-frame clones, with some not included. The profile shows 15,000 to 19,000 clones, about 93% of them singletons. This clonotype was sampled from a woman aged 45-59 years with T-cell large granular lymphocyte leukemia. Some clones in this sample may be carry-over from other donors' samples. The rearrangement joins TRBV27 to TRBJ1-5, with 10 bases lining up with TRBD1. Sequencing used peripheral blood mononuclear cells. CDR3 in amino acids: CASSDRGRGGNQPQHF. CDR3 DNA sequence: TGTGCCAGCAGTGACAGGGGGCGAGGCGGCAATCAGCCCCAGCATTTT.